This paragraph covers one TCR beta chain sequence. The antigen is not known. These data belong to a study of T cell responses to AZD1222 COVID-19 vaccine. General observations from the study: It was only after the peak T cell response that any repertoires were sampled. Close to half of spike-specific TCRs reportedly recognize unmutated variant regions.

Between the trimmed V and J ends, which lost 7 bases and 7 bases, there was a span of 16 bases. The CDR3 consists of 13 residues. The V gene's germline CDR1 is MNHEY and CDR2 SVGAGI. Here immunoSEQ multiplex PCR was the method, and the copy in TCRdb shows in-frame clones only, minus some. The sample records roughly 120,000 clones, more than 85% being singletons. The chain joins TRBV6-5 to TRBJ1-1; D is unresolved. The input for sequencing was peripheral blood, taken on day 0 of AZD1222 vaccination. This receptor was taken from an adult in good health. CDR3 coding DNA: TGTGCCAGCACCCCGGGAGACCTTTATGAAGCTTTCTTT. Amino acid sequence: CASTPGDLYEAFF.